Included here is one T cell receptor (beta chain) sequence, with context. Its antigen is undetermined. Several immunoSEQ plates held equal portions of the genomic DNA taken from each subset. Libraries were prepared by immunoSEQ multiplex PCR; TCRdb keeps only in-frame clonotypes and omits some of them. The table records over 2 million clones, 92% of them present only once. These data belong to a study of shared clonotypes between healthy human individuals. Overall study findings and caveats: Among donors, the sharing of clonotypes was expected to be influenced by sequencing depth. Naive subsets generally exceeded memory subsets in estimated richness.

The CDR3 sequence is 13 residues long. The ends were cut back, 5 bases at V and 2 bases at J, with 7 bases in the middle. Germline V gene sequence: CDR1 SGHNT, CDR2 YENEEA. This chain uses TRBV11-3 with TRBJ2-1; D is undetermined. Sequencing used naive CD4+ T cells from PBMCs. Subset here: CD45RA+ positively selected. This TCR came from a man aged 18 to 35 in good health. Some clones in this sample may be carry-over from other donors' samples. This CDR3 is CASSELPYNEQFF. CDR3 DNA sequence: TGTGCCAGCAGCGAGCTTCCCTACAATGAGCAGTTCTTC.